The present entry profiles one T cell receptor beta chain with its context. This record comes from a study of monozygotic twins with inflammatory bowel disease. The CDR3 length is 14 residues. Germline-derived CDR1 and CDR2 are DFQATT and SNEGSKA (reference sequence). TCRdb processed the 5' RACE reads again and assigns one entry to each CDR3 protein, with no DNA. This repertoire includes 440,000 or so distinct CDR3 sequences. The sample consisted of blood. The chain carries TRBV20-1 and TRBJ2-5; the D gene TCRdb calls, TRBD1, cannot be checked with no DNA. The sequence was collected from a human donor with ulcerative colitis or Crohn's disease, or a healthy co-twin of an affected twin (not recorded which). CDR3 in amino acids: CSAPPGRGGETQYF.